Only a few counts were recorded for the clone carrying this T cell receptor beta chain. The data stem from a study of blood T cells in healthy people across ages. A second 7 to 11 cycle PCR used barcoded and J-beta primers. One entry per CDR3 protein results from TCRdb running MiXCR on the 5' RACE reads. The data show 800,000 to 950,000 distinct CDR3 sequences, with 35% to 40% seen just once and 10% to 15% held by the top ten. The CDR3 is 15 residues long. Germline V lookup: CDR1 PRHDT, CDR2 FYEKMQ (reference sequence). Deletions cut 5 bases from V and 7 bases from J, with 21 bases between. This chain connects TRBV13 to TRBJ2-7; no firm D call. The sample comprised blood. This clonotype was obtained from a man between 18 and 29 years old in good health. DNA for the CDR3: TGTGCCAGCAGCAAAATCTTGGCCCAATCGGATGAGCAGTACTTC. Protein: CASSKILAQSDEQYF. Together with reference TRBV13 and TRBJ2-7, the CDR3 gives the full variable domain: AAGVIQSPRHLIKEKRETATLKCYPIPRHDTVYWYQQGPGQDPQFLISFYEKMQSDKGSIPDRFSAQQFSDYHSELNMSSLELGDSALYFCASSKILAQSDEQYFGPGTRLTVT.